This T cell receptor (beta chain) was identified in a study of shared clonotypes between healthy human individuals. General observations from the study: Blood alone was sampled, and tissue repertoires likely differ. Among donors, sharing of clonotypes was expected to be affected by sequencing depth.

Adults of Caucasian background living in Nashville, Tennessee made up all donors. Per the authors' pipeline: From ImmunoSEQ came sequences covering only the junction and carrying no quality scores, so filtering differed. TCRdb keeps only in-frame clones here, not all; method: immunoSEQ multiplex PCR. Clone size and V and J calls were adopted from that table, with D and trimming inferred from the DNA. The profile shows 400,000 or so clones, approximately 97% of them singletons. A note on this clone: Its antigen is unidentified. One end of the junction does not line up with germline, which may come from a read error.

This clonotype originated in a young man in good health. Sequenced input: memory CD8+ T cells sorted from blood. Subset noted: CD45RO+ cells pooled with CCR7-negative TemRA cells.

CDR3 coding DNA: TGTGCTAGCAGCTCCGGGACTAGCGCAGATACGCAGTATTTT. Encoded protein: CASSSGTSADTQYF. The chain recombines TRBV7-7 with TRBJ2-3, with TRBD2 matching 10 bases. This CDR3 region has 14 residues. Germline-derived CDR1 and CDR2 are SSHAT and FNYEAQ (reference sequence).